These 27 T cell receptor beta chains were all obtained from the same sample, sequenced in a study of blood T cell repertoires in COVID-19 (dated by TCRdb to 2018 to 2020). Library generation was performed with the immunoSEQ multiplex PCR assay. TCRdb stores this immuneACCESS table with in-frame sequences only. Part of the clones is absent; in the studies checked, under half of the shortfall reflects unresolved V genes, and no reason is known for the rest. Recorded for this sample are 150,000 to 200,000 clones; around nine tenths of them occurred a single time. Of the sample, 2.5% to 3.5% is held by the ten largest clones. The sequenced sample was peripheral blood. These receptors were collected from a man aged 35 to 55 with active or convalescent COVID-19.

The rearrangement joins TRBV19 to TRBJ1-5, with TRBD1 matching over 7 bases. This CDR3 comprises 13 residues. CDR1 is LNHDA and CDR2 is SQIVND in the germline V gene (reference sequence). The DNA of the CDR3 is TGTGCGACGACAGGGTTGGGCAATCAGCCCCAGCATTTT. This gives the protein CATTGLGNQPQHF.

J is TRBJ1-3 and V is TRBV4-1; 8 bases agree with TRBD1. The junction had 6 bases not matched to a gene; V was cut back by 4 bases and J by 4 bases. Germline-derived CDR1 and CDR2 are MGHRA and YSYEKL. The CDR3 extends over 15 amino acids. CDR3 sequence (DNA): TGCGCCAGCAGCCGAACTTGGACAGGGGGAAACACCATATATTTT. Translation gives CASSRTWTGGNTIYF.

This clone was found a few times. The chain uses TRBV15 and TRBJ2-3; D gene uncertain. V lost 5 bases and J lost 5, with 5 bases in between. Germline lookup yields CDR1 LNHNV and CDR2 YYDKDF (reference sequence). This CDR3 is built from 11 residues. CDR3 coding DNA: TGTGCCACCAGCCTTAGAGATACGCAGTATTTT. It codes for CATSLRDTQYF.

The chain links TRBV7-8 to TRBJ2-1, with a tentative D call TRBD2 (5 bases). With 1 base removed from V and 9 bases from J, the gap between germline ends came to 28 bases. Germline CDR1 SGHVS, CDR2 FQNEAQ. This CDR3 is built from 19 residues. The CDR3 spells CASSLERSLAGPLHSEQFF. CDR3 in DNA: TGTGCCAGCAGCTTAGAAAGGTCTCTGGCGGGTCCCTTACACAGTGAGCAGTTCTTC.

This clone was observed a single time. The rearrangement links TRBV3-1 (or the pseudogene TRBV3-2) to TRBJ2-5; TRBD2 might be the D (6 bases). The CDR3 consists of 11 residues. V lost 4 bases, J lost 7 bases, and 7 bases lay in between. Germline V CDR1 and CDR2: LGHDT, YNNKEL (reference sequence). CDR3 nucleotides: TGTGCCAGCAGCCCCGGGGGGACCCAGTACTTC. Its translation is CASSPGGTQYF.

The V call is TRBV11-2, the J call TRBJ2-3; 13 positions match TRBD2. Trimming took 8 bases from V and 2 from J; bases not matched to a gene: 13. Germline V gene lookup returns CDR1 SGHAT and CDR2 FQNNGV. This CDR3 region has 18 residues. The CDR3 is CASLGLAGATSFTDTQYF. DNA of the CDR3: TGTGCCAGCCTCGGACTAGCGGGGGCGACATCCTTCACAGATACGCAGTATTTT.

The chain uses TRBV29-1 and TRBJ1-3; the match to TRBD1 covers 7 bases. Germline V CDR1 and CDR2: SQVTM, ANQGSEA. The CDR3 is 15 residues long. The V and J ends lost 5 bases and 2 bases, in that order; junction bases with no gene match: 9. Here the CDR3 DNA reads TGCAGCGTTTACAGCCGGGACAGAGCTGGAAACACCATATATTTT. Translated, it gives CSVYSRDRAGNTIYF.

The gene calls are TRBV9 and TRBJ2-3, with unresolved D. This CDR3 comprises 16 residues. Germline values: CDR1 SGDLS, CDR2 YYNGEE. The ends were cut back, 2 bases at V and 1 base at J, with 14 bases in the middle. The CDR3 nucleotides are TGTGCCAGCAGCGTCAACGCGGAGCCCCGCACAGATACGCAGTATTTT. Its protein is CASSVNAEPRTDTQYF.

Concerning this clone itself: Other nucleotide sequences from this sample produce the same CDR3. The chain joins TRBV9 to TRBJ2-3, with TRBD1 matching 8 bases. Germline V gene lookup returns CDR1 SGDLS and CDR2 YYNGEE. This CDR3 contains 15 residues. V gave up 2 bases and J gave up 3 bases; unmatched junction bases: 5. The CDR3 DNA follows: TGTGCCAGCAGCGTCGGACAGGGAGGAACAGATACGCAGTATTTT. Translating it yields CASSVGQGGTDTQYF.

CDR3 in DNA: TGCGCCAGCAGCGAGAGACTAGCGGGGGCCCAAGAGACCCAGTACTTC. Protein sequence: CASSERLAGAQETQYF. The J gene is TRBJ2-5, the V gene TRBV5-1, with 12 positions matching TRBD2. CDR3 length equals 16 residues. The germline V gene has CDR1 SGHRS and CDR2 YFSETQ. V was clipped by 4 bases and J by 1 base; unmatched bases: 5.

The chain couples TRBV5-1 to TRBJ2-7; TRBD1 agrees at 9 bases. Per germline, CDR1 SGHRS and CDR2 YFSETQ. This CDR3 is built from 15 residues. After removal of 4 bases from V and 3 bases from J, the junction contained 8 bases not matched to a gene. CDR3 bases: TGCGCCAGCAGCGCCACAGGGGGCAGGGTCTACGAGCAGTACTTC. Residues: CASSATGGRVYEQYF.

The chain employs TRBV27 and TRBJ1-2; perhaps TRBD1 as D (6 bases). Germline lookup yields CDR1 MNHEY and CDR2 SMNVEV (reference sequence). The CDR3 covers 15 residues. The V gene lost 3 bases and the J gene lost 5 bases, with 16 bases spanning the gap. The CDR3 sequence is CASSFHGGGGYGYTF. CDR3 nucleotide sequence: TGTGCCAGCAGTTTTCACGGGGGCGGGGGTTATGGCTACACCTTC.

The genes are TRBV4-2 and TRBJ2-3; 9 nucleotides line up with TRBD2. The CDR3 covers 19 residues. Germline V gene lookup returns CDR1 LGHNA and CDR2 YNFKEQ. The J segment lost 6 bases and the V segment lost 1 base, leaving 17 bases of the junction unmatched. CDR3 sequence: CASSQVPPSGAGGFDTQYF. CDR3 in DNA: TGTGCCAGCAGCCAAGTCCCGCCCTCAGGTGCGGGGGGGTTCGATACGCAGTATTTT.

V and J are TRBV19 and TRBJ1-2, with 7 bases matching TRBD1. Germline V gene data show CDR1 as LNHDA and CDR2 as SQIVND (reference sequence). With V trimmed by 7 bases and J by 7 bases, 18 bases remained unmatched. This CDR3 comprises 16 residues. The CDR3 DNA follows: TGTGCCAGTAAGAAGAGACAGGGTCTGTTTCAAGGTGGCTACACCTTC. This sequence encodes CASKKRQGLFQGGYTF.

The chain employs TRBV30 and TRBJ2-7, with D unresolved. V lost 4 bases to trimming and J lost 2 bases, with 12 bases between them. Germline V gives CDR1 GTSNPN, CDR2 SVGIG (reference sequence). The CDR3 has 13 amino acids. CDR3 region: CAWTSPGTYEQYF. As DNA, the CDR3 is TGTGCCTGGACCTCCCCGGGTACCTACGAGCAGTACTTC.

The chain uses TRBV27 and TRBJ2-3; perhaps TRBD2 as D (5 bases). The CDR3 is 15 residues long. Germline loops: CDR1 MNHEY, CDR2 SMNVEV (reference sequence). V lost 6 bases and J lost 0, with 13 bases in between. The CDR3 DNA reads as TGTGCCAGCAGGCACGGGGTCGGAAGCACAGATACGCAGTATTTT. This sequence encodes CASRHGVGSTDTQYF.

The chain has TRBV6-1 and TRBJ1-1; weak D call: TRBD1 (5 bases). V was clipped by 2 bases and J by 3 bases, with 13 bases between them. CDR1 and CDR2 from the germline V gene are MNHNS and SASEGT. The CDR3 extends over 15 amino acids. CDR3 sequence (DNA): TGTGCCAGCAGTGAAACGGGGGGAATCGACACTGAAGCTTTCTTT. It translates to CASSETGGIDTEAFF.

The V and J genes are TRBV10-3 and TRBJ1-1; tentatively, D is TRBD1 (5 bases). This CDR3 comprises 11 residues. The germline CDR1 and CDR2 sequences are ENHRY and SYGVKD. Trimming shortened V by 10 bases and J by 1 base, and 7 bases separated the two germline ends. CDR3 protein: CATGGNTEAFF. CDR3 nucleotide sequence: TGTGCCACCGGGGGGAACACTGAAGCTTTCTTT.

The V call is TRBV28, the J call TRBJ1-3; possibly TRBD1 for D (5 bases). The germline V gene has CDR1 MDHEN and CDR2 SYDVKM. The CDR3 totals 15 residues. Trimming cost V 1 base and J 1 base, with 8 bases left between them. The CDR3 DNA is TGTGCCAGCAGTTTATACCCAGGGTCTGGAAACACCATATATTTT. The encoded protein is CASSLYPGSGNTIYF.

This rearrangement joins TRBV28 to TRBJ2-7, with 8 bases that match TRBD1. V gave up 3 bases and J gave up 7 bases; unmatched junction bases: 11. In germline, CDR1 is MDHEN, CDR2 SYDVKM. The CDR3 loop spans 15 amino acids. CDR3 amino acids: CASSFLSQGAREQYF. DNA of the CDR3: TGTGCCAGCAGTTTTCTCTCCCAGGGGGCGCGAGAGCAGTACTTC.

This rearrangement joins TRBV3-1 (or the pseudogene TRBV3-2) to TRBJ1-5, with TRBD1 identical over 7 bases. CDR3 size: 16 residues. With V trimmed by 0 bases and J by 4 bases, 6 bases remained unmatched. CDR1 is LGHDT, CDR2 YNNKEL, per germline (reference sequence). The CDR3 DNA follows: TGTGCCAGCAGCCAAGATTTGGGACAGTTTAATCAGCCCCAGCATTTT. Protein product: CASSQDLGQFNQPQHF.

This chain links TRBV3-1 (or the pseudogene TRBV3-2) with TRBJ2-7, with D perhaps TRBD1 (5 bases). CDR1 LGHDT and CDR2 YNNKEL come from the germline V gene (reference sequence). The CDR3 consists of 14 residues. The V end lost 0 bases, the J end lost 7 bases, and 13 bases lay between the germline ends. Here the CDR3 DNA reads TGTGCCAGCAGCCAAGAGATCAGGGAAAGGGAGCAGTACTTC. It specifies CASSQEIREREQYF.

This chain links TRBV6-4 with TRBJ2-1; weak D call: TRBD2 (5 bases). CDR3 length equals 14 residues. Trimming took off 7 bases at V and 5 bases at J, with 15 bases between the two ends. Looked up from germline, CDR1 is MRHNA and CDR2 is SNTAGT. For the CDR3, the DNA is TGTGCCAGCAACTCCGGGGAACCCAACAATGAGCAGTTCTTC. Amino acid sequence: CASNSGEPNNEQFF.

The sample holds one count of this clone. CDR3 bases: TGCGCCAGCAGCTGTGACAGGGCCTATGGAAACACCATATATTTT. As protein: CASSCDRAYGNTIYF. The chain employs TRBV5-1 and TRBJ1-3; 7 nucleotides match TRBD1. Germline V gives CDR1 SGHRS, CDR2 YFSETQ. V gave up 3 bases and J gave up 3 bases; unmatched junction bases: 6. This CDR3 spans 15 amino acids.

The chain uses TRBV5-1 and TRBJ2-7; D ambiguous. From germline, CDR1 is SGHRS and CDR2 YFSETQ. V was trimmed by 0 bases and J by 0 bases, leaving 7 bases between them. The CDR3 extends over 14 amino acids. The CDR3 loop reads CASSLDLSSYEQYF. Written as DNA, the CDR3 is TGCGCCAGCAGCTTGGATCTAAGCTCCTACGAGCAGTACTTC.

The V call is TRBV29-1, the J call TRBJ1-3, with D perhaps TRBD1 (5 bases). CDR3 size: 13 residues. CDR1 is SQVTM and CDR2 is ANQGSEA in the germline V gene. V was trimmed by 2 bases and J by 0 bases, leaving 5 bases between them. As DNA, the CDR3 is TGCAGCGTTGAAAGGGGCTCTGGAAACACCATATATTTT. This codes for CSVERGSGNTIYF.

The gene calls are TRBV3-1 (or the pseudogene TRBV3-2) and TRBJ2-3; D not resolved. The ends were cut back, 1 base at V and 4 bases at J, with 6 bases in the middle. This CDR3 comprises 13 residues. The V gene's germline CDR1 is LGHDT and CDR2 YNNKEL (reference sequence). The CDR3 sequence is CASSQGGPDTQYF. DNA for the CDR3: TGTGCCAGCAGCCAAGGTGGGCCAGATACGCAGTATTTT.